The 32 T cell receptor beta chains presented below share a single source sample, sequenced in a study of blood T cells in healthy people across ages. Then a second PCR, running roughly 6 to 12 cycles, was carried out with a sample-barcoded 5' primer and a J-beta primer mix. TCRdb analysed the 5' RACE reads with MiXCR anew, one entry per CDR3 protein. The sample lists 1.4 million to 1.5 million distinct CDR3 sequences, roughly 40% occurring once. The sequencing sample was made of blood. Every receptor here comes from a young woman in good health.

V usage is TRBV7-9 and J usage is TRBJ2-3; tentatively, D is TRBD2 (6 bases). Germline V lookup: CDR1 SEHNR, CDR2 FQNEAQ (reference sequence). The CDR3 length is 14 residues. V shed 3 bases and J shed 2 bases, with 9 bases lying between them. The CDR3 nucleotides are TGTGCCAGCAGCTTCGGGGGATTCACAGATACGCAGTATTTT. Translation: CASSFGGFTDTQYF.

The chain employs TRBV7-2 and TRBJ2-3, with TRBD2 identical over 8 bases. This CDR3 has 16 amino acids. Germline V gene sequence: CDR1 SGHTA, CDR2 FQGNSA. J was trimmed by 5 bases and V by 5 bases; bases with no gene match: 12. This chain's CDR3 is CASSRLVREGLDTQYF. The CDR3 DNA is TGTGCCAGCAGCCGACTTGTACGGGAGGGTCTAGATACGCAGTATTTT. Complete variable domain (other parts from reference TRBV7-2 and TRBJ2-3): GAGVSQSPSNKVTEKGKDVELRCDPISGHTALYWYRQSLGQGLEFLIYFQGNSAPDKSGLPSDRFSAERTGGSVSTLTIQRTQQEDSAVYLCASSRLVREGLDTQYFGPGTRLTVL.

This clonotype has just a few counts. The chain couples TRBV3-1 to TRBJ2-1; TRBD1 aligns across 7 bases. V dropped 1 base and J dropped 13; count of bases not matched to a gene: 7. The CDR3 sequence is 13 residues long. The germline V gene encodes CDR1 LGHDT and CDR2 YNNKEL (reference sequence). The CDR3 region has the DNA TGTGCCAGCAGCCAAGTACGAGACAGGGCCCAGTTCTTC. Translated, it gives CASSQVRDRAQFF.

The genes are TRBV6-6 and TRBJ1-4; D perhaps matches TRBD1 (6 bases). V shed 5 bases and J shed 8 bases, with 18 bases lying between them. The germline V gene has CDR1 MNHNY and CDR2 SVGAGI (reference sequence). This CDR3 is built from 15 residues. CDR3 amino acids: CASSVGNRVEEKLFF. The CDR3 DNA sequence: TGTGCCAGCAGTGTGGGGAACAGGGTAGAGGAAAAACTGTTTTTT.

Points on this clonotype: An end of the junction differs from the germline gene, which may be a read error. V is TRBV6-5 and J is TRBJ2-1; 13 bases map to TRBD2. From germline, CDR1 is MNHEY and CDR2 SVGAGI. The CDR3 covers 18 residues. Here the CDR3 DNA reads TGTGCCAGCAGTTACGGGACTAGCGGGGACAGCTCCTACACTGAGCAGTTCTTC. Protein product: CASSYGTSGDSSYTEQFF.

This clonotype was observed many times. V and J are TRBV10-3 and TRBJ2-3, with TRBD2 matching 10 bases. Germline V gene sequence: CDR1 ENHRY, CDR2 SYGVKD. V lost 11 bases to trimming and J lost 2 bases; unmatched junction nucleotides: 7. This CDR3 is 14 amino acids long. The CDR3 sequence: CAAATSGATDTQYF. The CDR3 coding sequence is TGTGCCGCGGCAACTAGCGGGGCCACAGATACGCAGTATTTT.

The rearrangement uses TRBV6-5 and TRBJ2-7; D perhaps matches TRBD1 (5 bases). Germline CDR1 reads MNHEY; CDR2 reads SVGAGI. The V end was cut by 2 bases, the J end by 1 base, with 9 bases between. This CDR3 is built from 14 residues. The chain's CDR3 is CASSYGAVSYEQYF. The CDR3 coding sequence is TGTGCCAGCAGTTACGGGGCAGTGTCCTACGAGCAGTACTTC.

This clonotype was detected a few times. The V gene is TRBV6-6, the J gene TRBJ2-7; no firm D call. V was cut by 0 bases and J by 1 base, with 10 bases left in between. This CDR3 region has 15 residues. Looked up from germline, CDR1 is MNHNY and CDR2 is SVGAGI (reference sequence). The CDR3 nucleotides are TGTGCCAGCAGTTACTCGGGGTCCCCTTCCTACGAGCAGTACTTC. Residues: CASSYSGSPSYEQYF.

The genes are TRBV5-1 and TRBJ2-1; D ambiguous. V dropped 1 base and J dropped 9 bases, with 8 bases sitting between them. CDR3 length: 12 residues. The germline V gene has CDR1 SGHRS and CDR2 YFSETQ. As DNA, the CDR3 is TGCGCCAGCAGCTTGTCCCCCCTTGAGCAGTTCTTC. Protein product: CASSLSPLEQFF.

This clonotype was counted between two and nine times. The chain carries TRBV10-3 and TRBJ1-4; maybe TRBD1 (6 bases). This CDR3 has 15 residues. The germline V gene has CDR1 ENHRY and CDR2 SYGVKD. Trimming left V 3 bases short and J 5 bases short, with 13 bases between. DNA for the CDR3: TGTGCCATCAGTGAACGGACAGCCGGGAATGAAAAACTGTTTTTT. It is translated as CAISERTAGNEKLFF.

This chain links TRBV28 with TRBJ2-5; no clear D gene. The ends were cut back, 2 bases at V and 7 bases at J, with 20 bases in the middle. CDR1 and CDR2 (germline): MDHEN, SYDVKM. CDR3 size: 16 residues. DNA for the CDR3: TGTGCCAGCAGTTTAATAGGACGGGCGCTGGCCGGGACCCAGTACTTC. Protein product: CASSLIGRALAGTQYF. Combining the CDR3 with reference TRBV28 and TRBJ2-5 gives the whole variable domain DVKVTQSSRYLVKRTGEKVFLECVQDMDHENMFWYRQDPGLGLRLIYFSYDVKMKEKGDIPEGYSVSREKKERFSLILESASTNQTSMYLCASSLIGRALAGTQYFGPGTRLLVL.

The rearrangement uses TRBV11-2 and TRBJ2-1; D is uncertain. Germline V gene sequence: CDR1 SGHAT, CDR2 FQNNGV. V was trimmed by 2 bases and J by 10 bases, leaving 15 bases between them. The CDR3 is made up of 14 amino acids. The CDR3 protein is CASSLSGSIGEQFF. CDR3 in DNA: TGTGCCAGCAGCTTATCCGGTAGCATCGGCGAGCAGTTCTTC.

The chain uses TRBV20-1 and TRBJ1-5; D possibly corresponds to TRBD1 (5 bases). Trimming removed 6 bases at V and 10 bases at J, with 16 bases between. Germline V lookup: CDR1 DFQATT, CDR2 SNEGSKA (reference sequence). The CDR3 is made up of 12 amino acids. CDR3 protein: CSAVDQGGPQHF. CDR3 nucleotide sequence: TGCAGTGCCGTTGATCAGGGAGGTCCCCAGCATTTT.

In its sample, this clonotype was seen a few times. J is TRBJ2-5 and V is TRBV7-9; no clear D gene. This CDR3 has 14 amino acids. The germline V gene encodes CDR1 SEHNR and CDR2 FQNEAQ (reference sequence). Deletions cut 8 bases from V and 3 bases from J, with 16 bases between. CDR3 DNA sequence: TGTGCCAGCCTCGCCGGGTCCCTTAAAGAGACCCAGTACTTC. Encoded protein: CASLAGSLKETQYF. The full variable domain, with the rest looked up from reference TRBV7-9 and TRBJ2-5, is DTGVSQNPRHKITKRGQNVTFRCDPISEHNRLYWYRQTLGQGPEFLTYFQNEAQLEKSRLLSDRFSAERPKGSFSTLEIQRTEQGDSAMYLCASLAGSLKETQYFGPGTRLLVL.

This clonotype has only a few counts. J is TRBJ2-5 and V is TRBV20-1; no definite D call. The CDR3 length is 10 residues. Trimming cost V 6 bases and J 6 bases, with 8 bases left between them. The germline gives CDR1 DFQATT, CDR2 SNEGSKA (reference sequence). The CDR3 loop is CSASDQTQYF. In DNA, the CDR3 is TGCAGTGCCAGCGACCAGACCCAGTACTTC.

The count of this clonotype is one. The chain is built from TRBV9 and TRBJ1-2; TRBD1 aligns across 7 bases. The CDR3 spans 15 residues. The trim removed 3 bases at V and 6 bases at J, leaving 11 bases unmatched. Germline V gene sequence: CDR1 SGDLS, CDR2 YYNGEE. The DNA for the CDR3 is TGTGCCAGCAGCGCCGACCACAGGGGCGGCGATGGCTACACCTTC. Protein: CASSADHRGGDGYTF.

This chain connects TRBV12-3 or TRBV12-4 to TRBJ1-1, with a possible D match to TRBD1 (5 bases). The V end was cut by 6 bases, the J end by 11 bases, with 13 bases between. CDR3 length: 11 residues. This CDR3 is CASSQGRTAFF. For the CDR3, the DNA is TGTGCCAGCAGCCAGGGCCGTACGGCTTTCTTT.

There are a few counts of this clonotype. The V and J genes are TRBV28 and TRBJ2-7; the match to TRBD1 covers 8 bases. This CDR3 region has 14 residues. Germline V gene lookup returns CDR1 MDHEN and CDR2 SYDVKM. V dropped 10 bases and J dropped 2; count of bases not matched to a gene: 10. CDR3: CATLGTGLTYEQYF. CDR3 in DNA: TGTGCCACTCTGGGGACAGGCTTAACCTACGAGCAGTACTTC. Supplemented by reference TRBV28 and TRBJ2-7, the full variable domain reads DVKVTQSSRYLVKRTGEKVFLECVQDMDHENMFWYRQDPGLGLRLIYFSYDVKMKEKGDIPEGYSVSREKKERFSLILESASTNQTSMYLCATLGTGLTYEQYFGPGTRLTVT.

This clonotype was recorded a few times. The chain recombines TRBV29-1 with TRBJ2-7, with 9 nucleotides matching TRBD2. The J segment lost 6 bases and the V segment lost 4 bases, leaving 1 base of the junction unmatched. CDR1 SQVTM and CDR2 ANQGSEA come from the germline V gene. This CDR3 contains 11 residues. This CDR3 is CSVVAGAEQYF. The CDR3 bases are TGCAGCGTTGTAGCGGGGGCCGAGCAGTACTTC.

V is TRBV11-2 and J is TRBJ1-1, with unresolved D. Germline CDR1 and CDR2: SGHAT and FQNNGV. The CDR3 runs to 15 residues. V was shortened by 0 bases and J by 5 bases, with 13 bases between the two germline ends. The CDR3 DNA is TGTGCCAGCAGCTTAGAGCCCTTTTTTGGTACTGAAGCTTTCTTT. It yields the protein CASSLEPFFGTEAFF.

In the case of this clonotype: The junction differs from germline at one of its ends, possibly a read error. The chain links TRBV5-1 to TRBJ2-7, with no clear D. CDR1 is SGHRS and CDR2 is YFSETQ in the germline V gene. The CDR3 loop spans 13 amino acids. This CDR3 is CTSSLDYGYEQYF. For the CDR3, the DNA is TGCACCAGCAGCTTGGATTACGGCTACGAGCAGTACTTC.

The gene calls are TRBV7-3 and TRBJ2-1, with D perhaps assigned TRBD1 or TRBD2 (5 bases each). The CDR3 sequence is 13 residues long. Germline-derived CDR1 and CDR2 are SGHTA and FQGTGA. Trimming removed 4 bases at V and 9 bases at J, with 13 bases between. In DNA, the CDR3 is TGTGCCAGCAGCTCATACACCGGGACTGAGCAGTTCTTC. Its protein product is CASSSYTGTEQFF.

J is TRBJ1-4 and V is TRBV12-3 or TRBV12-4; D unclear. CDR3 length equals 13 residues. Trimming took 6 bases from V and 8 from J, leaving 13 bases between them. The CDR3 spells CASSTTLLEKLFF. In DNA form, the CDR3 reads TGTGCCAGCAGCACCACCCTTCTGGAAAAACTGTTTTTT.

The V and J genes are TRBV20-1 and TRBJ2-1; 11 bases match TRBD2. The CDR3 covers 17 residues. Germline loops: CDR1 DFQATT, CDR2 SNEGSKA (reference sequence). V lost 0 bases to trimming and J lost 7 bases; unmatched junction nucleotides: 11. CDR3 nucleotides: TGCAGTGCTAGAGATTCGACTCAAGCTAGCGGGAGGAATGAGCAGTTCTTC. Translating it yields CSARDSTQASGRNEQFF.

This clonotype was counted ten times or more. The V call is TRBV29-1, the J call TRBJ2-7; D unclear. This CDR3 has 12 amino acids. Germline assignment: CDR1 SQVTM and CDR2 ANQGSEA. Trimming left V 3 bases short and J 5 bases short, with 11 bases between. The CDR3 bases are TGCAGCGTTGATTGGGGAAAAGACGAGCAGTACTTC. Translation gives CSVDWGKDEQYF.

In this sample, this clonotype turned up many times. The chain uses TRBV3-1 and TRBJ1-2; no clear D gene. In germline, CDR1 is LGHDT, CDR2 YNNKEL (reference sequence). This CDR3 spans 13 amino acids. Trimming pared 0 bases from V and 1 base from J, leaving 3 bases between. The CDR3 DNA reads as TGTGCCAGCAGCCAAGAAAATAACTATGGCTACACCTTC. This codes for CASSQENNYGYTF.

The rearrangement uses TRBV5-1 and TRBJ2-7, with TRBD2 matching 8 bases. The CDR3 has 13 amino acids. In germline, CDR1 is SGHRS, CDR2 YFSETQ. The V and J ends lost 7 bases and 2 bases, in that order; junction bases with no gene match: 5. This chain's CDR3 is CASAGTSAYEQYF. For the CDR3, the DNA is TGCGCCAGCGCCGGGACTAGTGCCTACGAGCAGTACTTC.

This clonotype was counted between two and nine times. The chain links TRBV7-8 to TRBJ1-2, with 7 bases lining up with TRBD1. Germline V gene lookup returns CDR1 SGHVS and CDR2 FQNEAQ. The CDR3 is 17 amino acids. Trimming cost V 2 bases and J 4 bases; bases outside gene matches: 13. The CDR3 DNA reads TGTGCCAGCAGCTTATCCCCGACGCAACAGGGGTCCTATGGCTACACCTTC. Protein: CASSLSPTQQGSYGYTF.

This clonotype is a singleton in its sample. This clone may be a read error of a much larger clone one base away. The chain carries TRBV5-1 and TRBJ2-3; D remains ambiguous. The CDR3 runs to 14 residues. The V end lost 4 bases, the J end lost 1 base, and 10 bases lay between the germline ends. The germline CDR1 and CDR2 sequences are SGHRS and YFSETQ. Here the CDR3 reads CASSPEMGTDTQYF. The CDR3 DNA follows: TGCGCCAGCAGCCCCGAGATGGGCACAGATACGCAGTATTTT.

The chain joins TRBV9 to TRBJ2-1; 8 bases match TRBD1. Germline V gene sequence: CDR1 SGDLS, CDR2 YYNGEE. CDR3 length: 14 residues. The ends lost 4 bases at V and 7 bases at J; junction bases unmatched: 7. CDR3 loop: CASSPTTGGNEQFF. DNA for the CDR3: TGTGCCAGCAGCCCCACCACAGGGGGAAATGAGCAGTTCTTC.

The rearrangement joins TRBV20-1 to TRBJ2-3, with TRBD2 as a possible D gene (5 bases). CDR3 size: 15 residues. The V gene lost 4 bases and the J gene lost 0 bases, with 14 bases spanning the gap. Germline-derived CDR1 and CDR2 are DFQATT and SNEGSKA (reference sequence). CDR3 nucleotides: TGCAGTGCTATTAGAGGGCGGATAAGCACAGATACGCAGTATTTT. This encodes CSAIRGRISTDTQYF.

The V and J genes are TRBV24-1 and TRBJ2-4, with D perhaps TRBD1 (5 bases). CDR3 length: 16 residues. Germline CDR1 KGHDR, CDR2 SFDVKD. The V end was cut by 3 bases, the J end by 8 bases, with 19 bases between. For the CDR3, the DNA is TGTGCCACCAGTGATAAGACAGTACCGCCAAAGCACATTCAGTACTTC. Residues: CATSDKTVPPKHIQYF.